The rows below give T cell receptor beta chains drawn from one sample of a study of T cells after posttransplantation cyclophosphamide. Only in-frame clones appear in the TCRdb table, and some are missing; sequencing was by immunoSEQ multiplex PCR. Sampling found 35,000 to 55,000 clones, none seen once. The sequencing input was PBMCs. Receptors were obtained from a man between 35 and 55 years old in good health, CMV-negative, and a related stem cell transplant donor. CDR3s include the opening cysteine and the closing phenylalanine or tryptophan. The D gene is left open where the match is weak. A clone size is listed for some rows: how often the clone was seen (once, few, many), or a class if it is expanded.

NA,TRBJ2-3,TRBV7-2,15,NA,CASSLVAASSDTQYF,TGTGCCAGCAGCTTAGTGGCAGCTAGCTCAGATACGCAGTATTTT
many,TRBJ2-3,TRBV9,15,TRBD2,CASSFTSGSTDTQYF,TGTGCCAGCAGCTTTACTAGCGGGAGCACAGATACGCAGTATTTT
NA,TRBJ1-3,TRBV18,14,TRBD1,CASSPGDRGNAIYF,TGTGCCAGCTCACCCGGAGACAGGGGAAACGCCATATATTTT
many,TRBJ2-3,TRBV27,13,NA,CASSLLGTDTQYF,TGTGCCAGCAGTTTACTCGGGACAGATACGCAGTATTTT
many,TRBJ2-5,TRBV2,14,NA,CASSGQSFQETQYF,TGTGCCAGCAGTGGACAGTCCTTCCAAGAGACCCAGTACTTC
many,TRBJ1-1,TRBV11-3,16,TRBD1,CASSTGDRFMNTEAFF,TGTGCCAGCAGCACGGGGGACAGATTTATGAACACTGAAGCTTTCTTT
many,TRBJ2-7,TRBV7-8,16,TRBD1,CASSLGSGTGSYEQYF,TGTGCCAGCAGCTTAGGGAGTGGGACAGGTTCCTACGAGCAGTACTTC
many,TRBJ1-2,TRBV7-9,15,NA,CASSSLIDTNYGYTF,TGTGCCAGCAGCTCCCTGATCGACACGAACTATGGCTACACCTTC
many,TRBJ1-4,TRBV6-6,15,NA,CASSYLTTTNEKLFF,TGTGCCAGCAGTTACCTGACAACAACTAATGAAAAACTGTTTTTT
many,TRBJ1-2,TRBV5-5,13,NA,CASSLQGGYGYTF,TGTGCCAGCAGCTTGCAAGGGGGCTATGGCTACACCTTC
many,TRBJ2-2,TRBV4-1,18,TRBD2,CASSRLAGQSDNTGELFF,TGCGCCAGCAGTAGACTAGCGGGGCAATCCGATAACACCGGGGAGCTGTTTTTT
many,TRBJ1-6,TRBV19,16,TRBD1,CASSIGMGQGNSPLHF,TGTGCCAGTAGTATTGGGATGGGACAGGGTAATTCACCCCTCCACTTT
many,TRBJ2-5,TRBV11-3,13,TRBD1,CASSPGTEETQYF,TGTGCCAGCAGCCCCGGGACAGAAGAGACCCAGTACTTC
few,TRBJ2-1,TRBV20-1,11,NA,CSVEHYNEQFF,TGCAGTGTTGAACACTACAATGAGCAGTTCTTC
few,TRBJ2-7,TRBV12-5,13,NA,CASARGAGYEQYF,TGTGCTAGTGCACGAGGCGCCGGCTACGAGCAGTACTTC
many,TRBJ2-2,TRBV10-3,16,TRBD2,CAISRVGLTGGGELFF,TGTGCCATCAGTCGAGTGGGGCTGACGGGAGGTGGGGAGCTGTTTTTT
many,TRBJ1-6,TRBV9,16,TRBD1,CASSVARGTGVSPLHF,TGTGCCAGCAGCGTAGCCAGAGGTACAGGGGTTTCACCCCTCCACTTT
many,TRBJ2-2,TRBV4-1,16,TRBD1,CASSQTGTGITGELFF,TGCGCCAGCAGCCAAACCGGGACAGGGATCACCGGGGAGCTGTTTTTT
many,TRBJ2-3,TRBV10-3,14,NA,CAITSGGTADTQYF,TGTGCCATCACCAGCGGCGGTACAGCAGATACGCAGTATTTT
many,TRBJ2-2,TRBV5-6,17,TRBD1,CASSSARQGWNTGELFF,TGTGCCAGCAGCTCCGCACGACAGGGGTGGAACACCGGGGAGCTGTTTTTT
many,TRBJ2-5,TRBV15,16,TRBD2,CATSRSGWAGGKTQYF,TGTGCCACCAGCAGGTCGGGATGGGCGGGGGGGAAGACCCAGTACTTC
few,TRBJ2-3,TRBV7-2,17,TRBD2,CASSLGFSGSISDTQYF,TGTGCCAGCAGCTTAGGGTTTAGCGGGAGTATATCAGATACGCAGTATTTT
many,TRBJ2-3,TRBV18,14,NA,CASRPQVNTDTQYF,TGTGCCAGCCGCCCCCAGGTAAACACAGATACGCAGTATTTT
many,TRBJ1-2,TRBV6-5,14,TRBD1,CASSRSTGKHGYTF,TGTGCCAGCAGTCGTTCGACAGGGAAGCATGGCTACACCTTC
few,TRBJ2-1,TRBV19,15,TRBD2,CASSIVAGGDVEQFF,TGTGCCAGTAGTATTGTGGCGGGAGGGGACGTTGAGCAGTTCTTC
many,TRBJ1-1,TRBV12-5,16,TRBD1,CASGKPQGAGNTEAFF,TGTGCTAGTGGTAAACCACAGGGGGCAGGGAACACTGAAGCTTTCTTT